Each of the 6 T cell receptor beta chains below was sequenced from the same sample in a study of PD-1 blockade in classical Hodgkin lymphoma. Assay: immunoSEQ multiplex PCR; the TCRdb copy retains only in-frame clones and omits some. The table has approximately 65,000 clones, about 89% seen once; the top ten hold around a tenth. Time point specified: cycle 4 day 1 (C4D1), after more than 5 weeks of nivolumab. After autologous stem cell transplantation all patients relapsed, and prior brentuximab vedotin exposure differed between cohorts. Sample: peripheral blood mononuclear cells (PBMCs), taken before the fourth cycle of nivolumab. The receptors shown here come from a human donor with classical Hodgkin lymphoma.

V is TRBV7-8 and J is TRBJ2-2, with 7 bases that match TRBD1. V lost 5 bases and J lost 3; bases outside the gene matches: 6. Germline V gene sequence: CDR1 SGHVS, CDR2 FQNEAQ. The CDR3 sequence is 15 residues long. The CDR3 protein is CASSLRGPYTGELFF. As DNA, the CDR3 is TGTGCCAGCAGCCTGAGGGGGCCATACACCGGGGAGCTGTTTTTT.

The V and J genes are TRBV7-8 and TRBJ2-7, with D possibly being TRBD1 (5 bases). Germline values: CDR1 SGHVS, CDR2 FQNEAQ. The CDR3 sequence is 15 residues long. Trimming cost V 1 base and J 5 bases, with 15 bases left between them. The chain's CDR3 is CASSLEPLGRDEQYF. As DNA, the CDR3 is TGTGCCAGCAGCTTAGAACCCCTGGGGCGCGACGAGCAGTACTTC. Filled out from reference TRBV7-8 and TRBJ2-7, the complete variable domain reads GAGVSQSPRYKVAKRGQDVALRCDPISGHVSLFWYQQALGQGPEFLTYFQNEAQLDKSGLPSDRFFAERPEGSVSTLKIQRTQQEDSAVYLCASSLEPLGRDEQYFGPGTRLTVT.

The V call is TRBV6-4, the J call TRBJ2-1; perhaps TRBD2 as D (7 bases). V was pared by 6 bases and J by 4 bases, with 10 bases between. This CDR3 has 13 residues. Germline V CDR1 and CDR2: MRHNA, SNTAGT. The CDR3 loop is CASRGGEYNEQFF. The DNA for the CDR3 is TGTGCCAGCAGAGGGGGGGAATACAATGAGCAGTTCTTC.

The chain links TRBV5-6 to TRBJ2-7, with D perhaps matching TRBD1 or TRBD2 (5 bases each). The germline CDR1 and CDR2 sequences are SGHDT and YYEEEE. The length of the CDR3 is 15 residues. The V end was cut by 2 bases, the J end by 5 bases, with 17 bases between. The CDR3 DNA is TGTGCCAGCAGCTTTACCCCGAGTGGGGGAGACGAGCAGTACTTC. Amino acid sequence: CASSFTPSGGDEQYF.

This clone came up once. CDR3 nucleotide sequence: TGTGCCAGTAGTATCCGCCCAAGCTCTGGAAACACCATATATTTT. It translates to CASSIRPSSGNTIYF. V and J are TRBV19 and TRBJ1-3; unclear D gene. Germline V gene data show CDR1 as LNHDA and CDR2 as SQIVND (reference sequence). V was pared by 3 bases and J by 0 bases, with 9 bases between. The CDR3 totals 15 residues.

The rearrangement uses TRBV6-1 and TRBJ1-6; D unresolved. The CDR3 covers 14 residues. V gave up 6 bases and J gave up 5 bases, with 11 bases separating them. Germline loops: CDR1 MNHNS, CDR2 SASEGT. The CDR3 DNA reads as TGTGCCAGCAGCATTACCAGAAATAATTCACCCCTCCACTTT. It is translated as CASSITRNNSPLHF.